The TCR beta chain described here comes from a study of cytomegalovirus exposure and HLA in healthy donors. The study's findings and limits: Presence/absence results assume similar sequencing depth per donor, which may not hold. Per a prior analysis, the majority of TCR beta V segments were productive roughly 87% or roughly 30% of the time. V- and J-gene trimming of TCR beta was linked (in a later analysis) to a missense DCLRE1C variant.

The PCR used 60 Vbeta and 13 Jbeta primers. Data came from immunoSEQ multiplex PCR; TCRdb stores just in-frame clones and leaves some out. The table shows roughly 140,000 clones, with 80% occurring only once. This CDR3 is 13 amino acids long. The V and J ends lost 0 bases and 5 bases respectively, with 8 bases between them. CDR1 and CDR2 from the germline V gene are SGHRS and YFSETQ. A note on this clone: Its antigen is undetermined.

The sequence was obtained from a male donor in good health and CMV-seronegative. The material sequenced was PBMCs. The V gene is TRBV5-1, the J gene TRBJ1-2; D is perhaps TRBD1 (6 bases). The CDR3 nucleotides are TGCGCCAGCAGCTTGGACAGGGTGTATGGCTACACCTTC. It translates to CASSLDRVYGYTF.